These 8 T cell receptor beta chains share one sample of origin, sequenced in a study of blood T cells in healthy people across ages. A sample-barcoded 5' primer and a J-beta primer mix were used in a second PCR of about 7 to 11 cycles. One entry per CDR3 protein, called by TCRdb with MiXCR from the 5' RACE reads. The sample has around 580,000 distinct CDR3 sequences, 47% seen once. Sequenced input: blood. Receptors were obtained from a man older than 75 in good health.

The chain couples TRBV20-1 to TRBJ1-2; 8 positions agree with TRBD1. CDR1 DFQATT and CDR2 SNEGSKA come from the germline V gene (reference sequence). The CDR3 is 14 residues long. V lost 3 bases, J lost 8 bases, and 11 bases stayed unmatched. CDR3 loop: CSASDRGDYAGYTF. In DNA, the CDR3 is TGCAGTGCTAGTGACAGGGGAGACTATGCGGGCTACACCTTC.

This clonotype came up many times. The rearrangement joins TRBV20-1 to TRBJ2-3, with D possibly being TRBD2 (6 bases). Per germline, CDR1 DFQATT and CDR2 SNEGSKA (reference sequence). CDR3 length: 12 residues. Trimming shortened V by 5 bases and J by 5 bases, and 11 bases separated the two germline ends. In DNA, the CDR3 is TGCAGTGCTGTCTTGGGGGGAGATACGCAGTATTTT. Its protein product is CSAVLGGDTQYF.

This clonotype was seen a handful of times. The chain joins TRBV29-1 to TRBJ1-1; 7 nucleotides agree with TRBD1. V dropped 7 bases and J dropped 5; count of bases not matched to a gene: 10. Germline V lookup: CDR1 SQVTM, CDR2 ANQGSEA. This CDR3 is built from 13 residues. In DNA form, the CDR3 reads TGCAGCGCAGGACAGGCTTTGGGGACTGAAGCTTTCTTT. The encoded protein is CSAGQALGTEAFF.

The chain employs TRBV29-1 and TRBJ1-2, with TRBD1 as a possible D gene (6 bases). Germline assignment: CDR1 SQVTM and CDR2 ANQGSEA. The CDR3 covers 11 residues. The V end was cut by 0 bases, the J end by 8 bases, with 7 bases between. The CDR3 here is CSVEDQGGYTF. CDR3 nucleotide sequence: TGCAGCGTTGAAGACCAGGGGGGCTACACCTTC.

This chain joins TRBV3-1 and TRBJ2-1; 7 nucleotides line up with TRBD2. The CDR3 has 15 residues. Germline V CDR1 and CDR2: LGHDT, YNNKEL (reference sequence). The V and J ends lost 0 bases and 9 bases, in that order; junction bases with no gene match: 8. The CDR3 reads CASSQESGGSGEQFF. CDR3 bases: TGTGCCAGCAGCCAAGAATCGGGGGGAAGTGGTGAGCAGTTCTTC.

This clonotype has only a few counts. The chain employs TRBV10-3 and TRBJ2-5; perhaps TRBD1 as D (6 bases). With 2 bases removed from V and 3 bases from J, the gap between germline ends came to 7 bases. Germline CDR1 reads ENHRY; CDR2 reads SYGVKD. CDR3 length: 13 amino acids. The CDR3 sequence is CAISEAGEETQYF. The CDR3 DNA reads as TGTGCCATCAGTGAGGCAGGGGAAGAGACCCAGTACTTC.

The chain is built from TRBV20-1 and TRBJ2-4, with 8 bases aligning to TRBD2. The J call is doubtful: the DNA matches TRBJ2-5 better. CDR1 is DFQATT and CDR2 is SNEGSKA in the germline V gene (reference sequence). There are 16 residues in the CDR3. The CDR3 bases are TGCAGTGCTAGTCCCAGCGGGACTAGGCTGAGAGAGACCCAGTACTTC. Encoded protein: CSASPSGTRLRETQYF.

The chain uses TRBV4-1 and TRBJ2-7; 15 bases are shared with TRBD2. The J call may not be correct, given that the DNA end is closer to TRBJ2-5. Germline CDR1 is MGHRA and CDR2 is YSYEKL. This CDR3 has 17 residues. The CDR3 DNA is TGCGCCAGCAGTCTTGGGACTAGCGGGGGGTTCCAAGAGACCCAGTACTTC. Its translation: CASSLGTSGGFQETQYF.